These 8 T cell receptor beta chains share one sample of origin, sequenced in a study of blood T cell repertoires in COVID-19. Here immunoSEQ multiplex PCR was the method, and the copy in TCRdb shows in-frame clones only, minus some. The sample contains about 380,000 clones, roughly four fifths of which appear only once. Sequencing input: peripheral blood. All receptors come from a human donor with acute or convalescent COVID-19. The donor label of this sample is uncertain.

V is TRBV2 and J is TRBJ1-1; weak D call: TRBD1 (5 bases). Germline V gene lookup returns CDR1 SNHLY and CDR2 FYNNEI. The CDR3 totals 15 residues. V was shortened by 4 bases and J by 3 bases, with 15 bases between the two germline ends. In nucleotides, the CDR3 is TGTGCCAGCAGTGCCGGGGGGGGTTCGTACACTGAAGCTTTCTTT. This encodes CASSAGGGSYTEAFF.

The chain is built from TRBV15 and TRBJ1-5; no clear D. Looked up from germline, CDR1 is LNHNV and CDR2 is YYDKDF (reference sequence). The CDR3 totals 14 residues. Trimming stripped 0 bases from V and 0 bases from J, with 3 bases between. CDR3 amino acids: CATSRDLSNQPQHF. The DNA for the CDR3 is TGTGCCACCAGCAGAGACCTTAGCAATCAGCCCCAGCATTTT.

Points on this clone: Other nucleotide sequences from this sample produce the same CDR3. The chain is built from TRBV6-5 and TRBJ1-1; unclear D gene. Looked up from germline, CDR1 is MNHEY and CDR2 is SVGAGI. The CDR3 runs to 14 residues. V was shortened by 2 bases and J by 0 bases, with 7 bases between the two germline ends. CDR3: CASSYGRMNTEAFF. CDR3 DNA: TGTGCCAGCAGTTACGGGAGAATGAACACTGAAGCTTTCTTT.

The gene calls are TRBV5-4 and TRBJ2-7, with a possible D match to TRBD1 (6 bases). CDR1 is SGHNT and CDR2 is YYREEE in the germline V gene (reference sequence). This CDR3 is 17 amino acids long. Trimming pared 0 bases from V and 2 bases from J, leaving 18 bases between. The CDR3 reads CASSLGGPRTLAYEQYF. CDR3 DNA sequence: TGTGCCAGCAGCTTGGGGGGGCCGCGGACACTGGCCTACGAGCAGTACTTC.

The genes are TRBV5-1 and TRBJ2-2; 14 positions agree with TRBD2. The germline V gene has CDR1 SGHRS and CDR2 YFSETQ. Trimming at V came to 4 bases and at J to 5 bases, leaving 13 bases not matched to a gene. The CDR3 contains 19 residues. The CDR3 reads CASSPVATSGRALTGELFF. CDR3 coding DNA: TGCGCCAGCAGCCCAGTCGCGACTAGCGGGAGGGCCCTAACCGGGGAGCTGTTTTTT.

The CDR3 nucleotides are TGTGCCAGCAGTGGACAGTTCAACACTGAAGCTTTCTTT. Its protein product is CASSGQFNTEAFF. This chain joins TRBV28 and TRBJ1-1; D perhaps matches TRBD1 (6 bases). Germline V gene lookup returns CDR1 MDHEN and CDR2 SYDVKM. V was cut by 5 bases and J by 2 bases, with 9 bases left in between. The CDR3 sequence is 13 residues long.

V usage is TRBV18 and J usage is TRBJ1-1; D may be TRBD1 (6 bases). Germline lookup yields CDR1 KGHSH and CDR2 LQKENI. The CDR3 runs to 11 residues. V lost 3 bases and J lost 11, with 10 bases in between. The DNA for the CDR3 is TGTGCCAGCTCACCTGGGGGCGATGCTTTCTTT. This gives the protein CASSPGGDAFF.

J is TRBJ2-1 and V is TRBV10-3; a weak D match, TRBD2 (6 bases). The CDR3 is 17 residues long. Germline CDR1 ENHRY, CDR2 SYGVKD. V was clipped by 4 bases and J by 5 bases, with 21 bases between them. In DNA form, the CDR3 reads TGTGCCATCAGTGCACGTGCGGCGGGAAACGTTGACAATGAGCAGTTCTTC. Translation: CAISARAAGNVDNEQFF.